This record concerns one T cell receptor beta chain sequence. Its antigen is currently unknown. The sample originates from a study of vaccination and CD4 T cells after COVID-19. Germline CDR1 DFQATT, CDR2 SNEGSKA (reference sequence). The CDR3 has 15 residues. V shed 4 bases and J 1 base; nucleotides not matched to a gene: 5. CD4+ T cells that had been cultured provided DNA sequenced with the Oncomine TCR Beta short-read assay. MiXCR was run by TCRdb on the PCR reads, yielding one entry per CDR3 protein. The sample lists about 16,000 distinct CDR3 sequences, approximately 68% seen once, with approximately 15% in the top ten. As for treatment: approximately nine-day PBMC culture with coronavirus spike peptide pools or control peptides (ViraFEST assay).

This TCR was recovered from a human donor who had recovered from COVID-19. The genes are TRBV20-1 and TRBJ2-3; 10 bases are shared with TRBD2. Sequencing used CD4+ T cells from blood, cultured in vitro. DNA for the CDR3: TGCAGTGCTAACCGGCTAGCGGGAGGCACAGATACGCAGTATTTT. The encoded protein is CSANRLAGGTDTQYF.